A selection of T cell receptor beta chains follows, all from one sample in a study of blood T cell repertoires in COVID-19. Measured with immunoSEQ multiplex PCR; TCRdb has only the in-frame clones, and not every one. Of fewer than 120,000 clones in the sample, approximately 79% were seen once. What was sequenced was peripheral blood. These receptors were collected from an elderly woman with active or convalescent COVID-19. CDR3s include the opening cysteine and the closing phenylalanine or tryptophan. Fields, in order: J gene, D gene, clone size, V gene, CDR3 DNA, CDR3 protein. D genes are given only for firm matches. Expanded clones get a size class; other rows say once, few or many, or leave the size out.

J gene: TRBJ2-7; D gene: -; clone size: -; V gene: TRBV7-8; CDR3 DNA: TGTGCCAGCAGCTTAGGAGTCGTCGGGAGTTACGAGCAGTACTTC; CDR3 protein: CASSLGVVGSYEQYF
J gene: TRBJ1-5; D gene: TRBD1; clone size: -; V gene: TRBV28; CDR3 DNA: TGTGCCAGCAGTCCTGGGACAGGGCATCAGCCCCAGCATTTT; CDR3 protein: CASSPGTGHQPQHF
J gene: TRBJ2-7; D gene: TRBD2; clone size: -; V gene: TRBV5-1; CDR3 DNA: TGCGCCAGCAGCTCGGGACTAGCGGGCTACGAGCAGTACTTC; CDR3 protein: CASSSGLAGYEQYF
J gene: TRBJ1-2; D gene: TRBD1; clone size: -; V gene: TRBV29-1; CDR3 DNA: TGCAGCGTTGAGGAGGATCAGGGGGTCGGCTATGGCTACACCTTC; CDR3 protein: CSVEEDQGVGYGYTF
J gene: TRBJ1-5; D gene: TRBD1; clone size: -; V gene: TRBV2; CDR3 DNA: TGTGCCAGCAGTCAATACAGGGGGGACAATCAGCCCCAGCATTTT; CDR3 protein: CASSQYRGDNQPQHF
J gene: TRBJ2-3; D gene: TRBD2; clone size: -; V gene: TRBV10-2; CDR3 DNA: TGCGCCAGCAAGGGGCGGGAGGGCCCCGGCACAGATACGCAGTATTTT; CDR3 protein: CASKGREGPGTDTQYF
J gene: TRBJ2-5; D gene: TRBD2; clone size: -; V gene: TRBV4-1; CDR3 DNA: TGCGCCAGCAGCCAAGAACATCCCTCTCCTAGCGGGAGAACAGAGACCCAGTACTTC; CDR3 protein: CASSQEHPSPSGRTETQYF
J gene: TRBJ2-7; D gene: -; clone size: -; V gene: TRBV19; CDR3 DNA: TGTGCCAGTACTGGGCGGGTCCCCTACGAGCAGTACTTC; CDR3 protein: CASTGRVPYEQYF
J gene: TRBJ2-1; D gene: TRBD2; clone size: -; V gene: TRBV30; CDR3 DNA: TGTGCCTGGAGTGGACCCGCGACTAGCCGGTTCTTC; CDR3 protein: CAWSGPATSRFF
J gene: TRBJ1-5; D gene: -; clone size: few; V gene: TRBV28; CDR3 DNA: TGTGCCAGCAGTTTACTAGGACAAAGGAGTAAGCCCCAGCATTTT; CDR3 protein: CASSLLGQRSKPQHF
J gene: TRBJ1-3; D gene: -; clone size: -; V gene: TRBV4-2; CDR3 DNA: TGTGCCAGCAGCCAAGAACAGGGTACTGGAAACACCATATATTTT; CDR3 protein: CASSQEQGTGNTIYF
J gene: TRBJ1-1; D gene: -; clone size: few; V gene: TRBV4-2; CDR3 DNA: TGTGCCAGCAGCCCAAGCCCGGGGGGAGTGAACACTGAAGCTTTCTTT; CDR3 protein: CASSPSPGGVNTEAFF
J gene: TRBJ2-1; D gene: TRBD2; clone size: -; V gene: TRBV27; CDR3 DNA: TGTGCCAGCAGTTTATTGCCGGGACTAGCGGGGCTGGGGAGCTCCTACAATGAGCAGTTCTTC; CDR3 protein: CASSLLPGLAGLGSSYNEQFF
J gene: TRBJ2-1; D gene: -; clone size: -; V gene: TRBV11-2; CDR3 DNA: TGTGCCAGCAGCTTTTATCTACAGGGCTACAATGAGCAGTTCTTC; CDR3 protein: CASSFYLQGYNEQFF
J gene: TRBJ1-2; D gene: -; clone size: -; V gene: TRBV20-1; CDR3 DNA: TGCAGTGCTAGTGTAGGCAGGGCGGAAGGCTACACCTTC; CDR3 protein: CSASVGRAEGYTF
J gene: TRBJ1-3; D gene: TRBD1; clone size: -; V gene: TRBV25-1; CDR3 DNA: TGTGCCAGCAGTCCGGGACAGGGGGATCCGATCTCTGGAAACACCATATATTTT; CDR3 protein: CASSPGQGDPISGNTIYF
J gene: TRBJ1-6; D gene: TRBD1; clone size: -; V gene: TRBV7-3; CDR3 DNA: TGTGCCAGCAGCTCCGCGGCAGGGGGCTGGTCACCCCTCCACTTT; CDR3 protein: CASSSAAGGWSPLHF
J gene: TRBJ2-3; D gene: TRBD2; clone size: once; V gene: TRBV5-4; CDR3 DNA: TGTGCCAGCAGCCCTCACCCAGGACTAGTAGGGACAGATACGCAGTATTTT; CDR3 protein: CASSPHPGLVGTDTQYF
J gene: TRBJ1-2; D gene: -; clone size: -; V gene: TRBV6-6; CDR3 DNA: TGTGCCAGCAGTCTACAGGGCCAAGAGATCTATGGCTACACCTTC; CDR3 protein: CASSLQGQEIYGYTF
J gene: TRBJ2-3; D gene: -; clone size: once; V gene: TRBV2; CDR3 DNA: TGTGCCAGCAGTGATAGGAGTAGCACAGATACGCAGTATTTT; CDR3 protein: CASSDRSSTDTQYF
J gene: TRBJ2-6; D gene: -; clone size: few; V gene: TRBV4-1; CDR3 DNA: TGCGCCAGCAGCCAAAACTTCCAGGGCTCTGGGGCCAACGTCCTGACTTTC; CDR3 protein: CASSQNFQGSGANVLTF
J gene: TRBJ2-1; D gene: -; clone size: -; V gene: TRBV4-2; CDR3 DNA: TGTGCCAGCAGCCAAGATGGGTTCGGGGGATCCTACAATGAGCAGTTCTTC; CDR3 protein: CASSQDGFGGSYNEQFF
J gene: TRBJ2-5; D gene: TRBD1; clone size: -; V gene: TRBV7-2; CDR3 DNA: TGTGCCAGCAGCCGGGACAGGGGGCGGGAGACCCAGTACTTC; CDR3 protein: CASSRDRGRETQYF
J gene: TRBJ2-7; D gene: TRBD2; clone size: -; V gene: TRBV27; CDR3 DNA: TGTGCCAGCAGGCCCGCGGGAGGGCCTTCCTACGAGCAGTACTTC; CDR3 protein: CASRPAGGPSYEQYF
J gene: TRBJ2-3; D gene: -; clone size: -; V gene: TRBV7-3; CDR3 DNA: TGTGCCAGCAGCTCTGGCTTGTTTCGTACAGATACGCAGTATTTT; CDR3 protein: CASSSGLFRTDTQYF
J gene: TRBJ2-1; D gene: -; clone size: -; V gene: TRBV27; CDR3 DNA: TGTGCCAGCACCTCACCCGGCTGGAGCTCCTACAATGAGCAGTTCTTC; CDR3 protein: CASTSPGWSSYNEQFF
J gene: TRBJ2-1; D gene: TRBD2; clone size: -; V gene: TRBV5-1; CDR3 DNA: TGCGCCAGCAGCTTGGGGGGACTAGCGGAGATCGGGAATGAGCAGTTCTTC; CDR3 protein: CASSLGGLAEIGNEQFF
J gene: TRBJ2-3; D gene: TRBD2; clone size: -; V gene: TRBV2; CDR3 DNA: TGTGCCACCAGACTAGCGGATGGCACAGATACGCAGTATTTT; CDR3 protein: CATRLADGTDTQYF
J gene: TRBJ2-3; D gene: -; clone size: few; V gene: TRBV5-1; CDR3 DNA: TGCGCCAGCAGCTTGGTTACGCGGGGGCTTTACACAGATACGCAGTATTTT; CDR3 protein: CASSLVTRGLYTDTQYF
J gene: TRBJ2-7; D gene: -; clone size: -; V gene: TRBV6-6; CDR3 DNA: TGTGCCAGCAGTTACTCCTACTCCTACGAGCAGTACTTC; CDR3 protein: CASSYSYSYEQYF
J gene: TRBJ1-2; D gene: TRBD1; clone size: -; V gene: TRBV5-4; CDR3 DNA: TGTGCCAGCAGCTTTGGGACAGGGGGCCGTGGCTACACCTTC; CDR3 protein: CASSFGTGGRGYTF
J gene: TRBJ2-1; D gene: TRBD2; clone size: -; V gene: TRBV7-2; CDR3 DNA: TGTGCCAGCAGCTTGGGACTAGTTAATGAGCAGTTCTTC; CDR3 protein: CASSLGLVNEQFF
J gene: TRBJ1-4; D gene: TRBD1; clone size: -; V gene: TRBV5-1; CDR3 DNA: TGCGCCAGCACCCCGACAGGGAACGGTGAAAAACTGTTTTTT; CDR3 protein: CASTPTGNGEKLFF
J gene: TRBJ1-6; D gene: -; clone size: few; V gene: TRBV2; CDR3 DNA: TGTGCCAGCAGTGAAGCGTCAGGCCCATATTCACCCCTCCACTTT; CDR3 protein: CASSEASGPYSPLHF
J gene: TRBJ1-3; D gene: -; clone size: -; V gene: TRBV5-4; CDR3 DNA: TGTGCCAGCAGCCCGGGTGCTCAGTCTGGAAACACCATATATTTT; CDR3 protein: CASSPGAQSGNTIYF
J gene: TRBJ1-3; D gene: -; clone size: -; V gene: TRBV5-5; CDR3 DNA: TGTGCCAGCAGCTTGGCGCCCCAGGGCCTACTCTCTGGAAACACCATATATTTT; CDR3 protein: CASSLAPQGLLSGNTIYF
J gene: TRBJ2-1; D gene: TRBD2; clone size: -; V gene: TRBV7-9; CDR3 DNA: TGTGCCAGCAGCTTCACTGTTGTAGCGGGAGGTTCGTACAATGAGCAGTTCTTC; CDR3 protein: CASSFTVVAGGSYNEQFF
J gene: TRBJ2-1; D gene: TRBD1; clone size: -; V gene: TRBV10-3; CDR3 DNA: TGTGCCATCACACAGGGGGTCGATGAGCAGTTCTTC; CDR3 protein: CAITQGVDEQFF